A single T cell receptor (beta chain) is shown here with its context. CDR3 length: 15 amino acids. V was clipped by 4 bases and J by 3 bases, with 16 bases between them. The germline gives CDR1 SGHRS, CDR2 YFSETQ. The data belong to a study of tumor-infiltrating lymphocytes in oesophageal squamous cell carcinoma. TCRdb redid the calling of the PCR reads with MiXCR, one entry per CDR3 protein. This sample has more than 10,000 distinct CDR3 sequences; around 56% occur once, and the top ten carry about an eighth. Input material: blood. The sequence derives from a female donor with esophageal squamous cell carcinoma. The chain is built from TRBV5-1 and TRBJ1-1, with TRBD1 as a possible D gene (5 bases). The CDR3 region has the DNA TGCGCCAGCAGCCCCGCGGGCAGGGACTACACTGAAGCTTTCTTT. The encoded protein is CASSPAGRDYTEAFF.